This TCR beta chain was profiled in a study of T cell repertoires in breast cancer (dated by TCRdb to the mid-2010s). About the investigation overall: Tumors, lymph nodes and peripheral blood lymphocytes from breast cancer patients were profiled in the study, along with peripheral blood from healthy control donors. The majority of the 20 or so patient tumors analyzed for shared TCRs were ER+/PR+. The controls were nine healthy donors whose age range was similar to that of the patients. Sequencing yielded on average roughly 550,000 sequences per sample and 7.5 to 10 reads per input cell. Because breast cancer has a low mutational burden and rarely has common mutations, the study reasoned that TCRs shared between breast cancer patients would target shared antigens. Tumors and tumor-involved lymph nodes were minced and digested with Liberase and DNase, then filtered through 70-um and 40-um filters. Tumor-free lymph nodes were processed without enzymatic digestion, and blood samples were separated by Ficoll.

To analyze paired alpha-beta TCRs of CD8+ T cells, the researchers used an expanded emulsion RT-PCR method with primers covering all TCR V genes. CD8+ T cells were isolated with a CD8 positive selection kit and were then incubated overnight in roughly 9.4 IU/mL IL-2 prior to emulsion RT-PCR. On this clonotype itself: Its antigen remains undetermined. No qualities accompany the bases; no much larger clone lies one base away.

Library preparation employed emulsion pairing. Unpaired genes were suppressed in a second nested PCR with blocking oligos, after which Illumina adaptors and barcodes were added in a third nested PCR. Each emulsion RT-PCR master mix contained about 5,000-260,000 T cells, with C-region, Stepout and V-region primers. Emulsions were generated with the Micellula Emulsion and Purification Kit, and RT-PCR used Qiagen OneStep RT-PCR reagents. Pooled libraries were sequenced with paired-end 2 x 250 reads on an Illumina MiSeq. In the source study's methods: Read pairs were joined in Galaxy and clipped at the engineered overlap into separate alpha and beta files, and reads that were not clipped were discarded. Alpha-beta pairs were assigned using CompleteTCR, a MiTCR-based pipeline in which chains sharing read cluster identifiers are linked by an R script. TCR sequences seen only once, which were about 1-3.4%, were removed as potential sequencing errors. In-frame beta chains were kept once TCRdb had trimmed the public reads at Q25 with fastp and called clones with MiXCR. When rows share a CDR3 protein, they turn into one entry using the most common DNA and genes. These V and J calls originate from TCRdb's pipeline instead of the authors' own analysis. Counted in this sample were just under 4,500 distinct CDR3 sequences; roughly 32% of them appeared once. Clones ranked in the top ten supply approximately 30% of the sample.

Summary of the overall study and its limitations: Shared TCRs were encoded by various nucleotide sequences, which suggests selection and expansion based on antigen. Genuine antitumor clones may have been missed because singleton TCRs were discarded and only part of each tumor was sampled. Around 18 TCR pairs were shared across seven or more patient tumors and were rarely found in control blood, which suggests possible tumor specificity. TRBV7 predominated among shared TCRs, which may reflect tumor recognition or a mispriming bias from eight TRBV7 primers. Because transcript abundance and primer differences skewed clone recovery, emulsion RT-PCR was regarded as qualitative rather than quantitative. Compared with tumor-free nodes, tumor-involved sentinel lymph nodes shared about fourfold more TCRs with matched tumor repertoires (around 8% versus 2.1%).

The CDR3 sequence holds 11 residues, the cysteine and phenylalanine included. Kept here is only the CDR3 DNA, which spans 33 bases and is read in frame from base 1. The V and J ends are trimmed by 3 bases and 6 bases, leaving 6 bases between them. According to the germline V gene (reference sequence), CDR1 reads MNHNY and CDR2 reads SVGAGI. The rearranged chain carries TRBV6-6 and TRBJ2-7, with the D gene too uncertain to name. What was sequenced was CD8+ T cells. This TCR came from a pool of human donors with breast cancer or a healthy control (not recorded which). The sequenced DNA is TGTGCCAGCAGTTATATGACCGAGCAGTACTTC. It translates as CASSYMTEQYF.